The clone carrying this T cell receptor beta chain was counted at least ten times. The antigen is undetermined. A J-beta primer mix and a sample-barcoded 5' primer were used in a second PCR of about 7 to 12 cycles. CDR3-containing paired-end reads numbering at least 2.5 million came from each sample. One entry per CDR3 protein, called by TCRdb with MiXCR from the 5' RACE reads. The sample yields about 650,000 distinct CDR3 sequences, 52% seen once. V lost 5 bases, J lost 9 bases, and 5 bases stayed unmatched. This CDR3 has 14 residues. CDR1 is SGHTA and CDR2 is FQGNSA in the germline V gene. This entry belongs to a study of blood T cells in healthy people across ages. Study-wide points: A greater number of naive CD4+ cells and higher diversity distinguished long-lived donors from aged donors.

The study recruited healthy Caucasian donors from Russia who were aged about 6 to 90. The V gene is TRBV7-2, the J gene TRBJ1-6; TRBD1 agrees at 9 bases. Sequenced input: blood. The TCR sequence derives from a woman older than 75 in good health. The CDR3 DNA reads TGTGCCAGCAGCATTGACAGGGGGACTTCACCCCTCCACTTT. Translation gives CASSIDRGTSPLHF.